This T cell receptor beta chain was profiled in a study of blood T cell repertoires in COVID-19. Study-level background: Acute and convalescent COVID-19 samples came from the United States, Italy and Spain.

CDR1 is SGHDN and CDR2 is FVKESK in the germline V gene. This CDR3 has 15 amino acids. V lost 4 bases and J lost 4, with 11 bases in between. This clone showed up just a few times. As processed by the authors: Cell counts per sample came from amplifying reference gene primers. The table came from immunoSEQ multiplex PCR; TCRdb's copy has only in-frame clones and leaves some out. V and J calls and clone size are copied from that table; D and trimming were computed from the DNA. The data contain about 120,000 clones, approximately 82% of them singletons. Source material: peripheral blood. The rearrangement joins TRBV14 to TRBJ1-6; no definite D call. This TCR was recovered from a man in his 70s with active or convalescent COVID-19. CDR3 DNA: TGTGCCAGCAGCCTCGAGGGCCTTTATAATTCACCCCTCCACTTT. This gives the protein CASSLEGLYNSPLHF.